Listed below are T cell receptor beta chains from one sample, sequenced in a study of cytomegalovirus exposure and HLA in healthy donors. Profiled with immunoSEQ multiplex PCR; TCRdb holds only in-frame clones, not every one. This repertoire shows roughly 200,000 clones, 80% to 85% found once; its top ten account for around 1.2%. Sample: PBMCs. The source of these receptors is a woman in her twenties or thirties in good health and CMV-seronegative. Each CDR3 is given with its conserved first and last residue. A D gene is named only where the DNA matches it firmly. The size field is filled for only some rows; it gives once, few, many or a size class.

d_call clone_size j_call v_call cdr3_aa cdr3_nt
- - TRBJ2-5 TRBV29-1 CSGRGSQVDGETQYF TGCAGCGGCCGAGGGTCCCAGGTGGACGGTGAGACCCAGTACTTC
- - TRBJ1-6 TRBV4-1 CASSQDLIALHF TGCGCCAGCAGCCAAGATCTGATAGCCCTCCACTTT
- - TRBJ2-3 TRBV6-1 CASSARWAGRGTDTQYF TGTGCCAGCAGTGCTCGTTGGGCGGGACGGGGCACAGATACGCAGTATTTT
- - TRBJ2-3 TRBV16 CASSLDPTDTQYF TGTGCCAGCAGTCTAGACCCCACAGATACGCAGTATTTT
- - TRBJ1-1 TRBV2 CASNSFVGQEAFF TGTGCCAGCAACAGCTTCGTAGGACAGGAAGCTTTCTTT
- - TRBJ2-5 TRBV10-1 CASSGPGETQYF TGCGCCAGCAGTGGTCCGGGGGAGACCCAGTACTTC
- - TRBJ2-5 TRBV5-1 CASSLGREQETQYF TGCGCCAGCAGCTTGGGCAGGGAACAAGAGACCCAGTACTTC
TRBD2 - TRBJ2-2 TRBV7-2 CASRKGLAGLTGELFF TGTGCCAGCAGAAAAGGACTAGCGGGACTTACCGGGGAGCTGTTTTTT
- - TRBJ1-4 TRBV4-1 CASSQGKRWTSPTNEKLFF TGCGCCAGCAGCCAAGGGAAACGATGGACAAGTCCAACTAATGAAAAACTGTTTTTT
- once TRBJ2-7 TRBV28 CASTLGPSVYEQYF TGTGCCAGCACCCTAGGCCCTAGCGTTTACGAGCAGTACTTC
TRBD2 - TRBJ2-1 TRBV29-1 CSVELTSGVLYNEQFF TGCAGCGTTGAACTGACTAGCGGGGTACTCTACAATGAGCAGTTCTTC
TRBD2 - TRBJ2-4 TRBV4-2 CASSQDPMTSGALAKNIQYF TGTGCCAGCAGCCAAGATCCGATGACTAGCGGGGCCCTAGCCAAAAACATTCAGTACTTC
TRBD1 - TRBJ2-5 TRBV5-1 CASSWDRGETQYF TGCGCCAGCAGCTGGGACAGGGGTGAGACCCAGTACTTC
- - TRBJ2-7 TRBV11-3 CASSLVRPGYEQYF TGTGCCAGCAGCTTAGTCCGCCCCGGCTACGAGCAGTACTTC
- - TRBJ1-4 TRBV14 CASSQVPQGHEKLFF TGTGCCAGCAGCCAAGTCCCACAGGGTCATGAAAAACTGTTTTTT
- - TRBJ2-7 TRBV4-1 CASSQDPGSYEQYF TGCGCCAGCAGCCAAGATCCAGGGTCCTACGAGCAGTACTTC
- - TRBJ1-3 TRBV7-8 CASSRDQGFSGNTIYF TGTGCCAGCAGCCGTGATCAGGGTTTTTCTGGAAACACCATATATTTT
TRBD2 once TRBJ2-3 TRBV4-2 CASSQDWGRADTQYF TGTGCCAGCAGCCAAGACTGGGGGAGGGCGGATACGCAGTATTTT
- - TRBJ2-3 TRBV6-5 CASSGGGGGADTQYF TGTGCCAGCTCCGGCGGAGGGGGCGGCGCAGATACGCAGTATTTT
TRBD2 - TRBJ2-3 TRBV29-1 CSVLGGGDADTQYF TGCAGCGTTCTGGGCGGGGGGGACGCAGATACGCAGTATTTT
- - TRBJ1-5 TRBV6-5 CASSYSNSGQPQHF TGTGCCAGCAGTTACTCGAACAGTGGCCAGCCCCAGCATTTT
- few TRBJ1-2 TRBV27 CASSPRRASTGYTF TGTGCCAGCAGTCCGAGGAGGGCCTCAACTGGCTACACCTTC
- - TRBJ2-3 TRBV12-5 CASGAGQPSTDTQYF TGTGCTAGTGGTGCCGGACAGCCGTCCACAGATACGCAGTATTTT
TRBD2 - TRBJ2-7 TRBV7-8 CASSWAGGDTYEQYF TGTGCCAGCAGCTGGGCGGGAGGGGATACCTACGAGCAGTACTTC
- once TRBJ1-1 TRBV9 CASSVITPGDTEAFF TGTGCCAGCAGCGTAATAACCCCGGGGGACACTGAAGCTTTCTTT
- - TRBJ1-6 TRBV7-9 CASSLFGAADSPLHF TGTGCCAGCAGCTTATTTGGGGCCGCAGATTCACCCCTCCACTTT
TRBD1 - TRBJ1-6 TRBV30 CAWTGGQGSPLHF TGTGCCTGGACAGGGGGCCAGGGTTCACCCCTCCACTTT
TRBD1 - TRBJ2-7 TRBV4-1 CASSHGTGSYEQYF TGCGCCAGCAGCCATGGGACAGGGTCGTACGAGCAGTACTTC
- many TRBJ2-5 TRBV7-3 CASSLNGPPETQYF TGTGCCAGCAGCTTAAACGGTCCCCCAGAGACCCAGTACTTC
- - TRBJ2-1 TRBV5-6 CASCEAYGRYNEQFF TGTGCCAGCTGCGAAGCGTACGGAAGATACAATGAGCAGTTCTTC
TRBD1 - TRBJ1-5 TRBV18 CASSPPGGSNQPQHF TGTGCCAGCTCACCCCCAGGGGGAAGCAATCAGCCCCAGCATTTT
- once TRBJ2-5 TRBV5-6 CASSLRVGSKTQYF TGTGCCAGCAGCTTGAGGGTAGGGAGCAAGACCCAGTACTTC
- - TRBJ2-7 TRBV28 CASTKGTAGYRNEQYF TGTGCCAGCACCAAAGGGACAGCGGGCTACCGGAACGAGCAGTACTTC
- - TRBJ1-4 TRBV6-6 CASSYLATNEKLFF TGTGCCAGCAGTTACCTTGCAACTAATGAAAAACTGTTTTTT
- - TRBJ1-6 TRBV28 CASSLTRANSPLHF TGTGCCAGCAGTTTAACCAGGGCTAATTCACCCCTCCACTTT
- once TRBJ2-5 TRBV7-9 CASTRGPIGETQYF TGTGCCAGCACGCGAGGGCCGATAGGGGAGACCCAGTACTTC
TRBD1 few TRBJ1-2 TRBV30 CAWATGVGGGYTF TGTGCCTGGGCGACAGGGGTTGGTGGCGGCTACACCTTC
TRBD1 - TRBJ1-1 TRBV4-1 CASSQWNRGDTEAFF TGCGCCAGCAGCCAATGGAACAGGGGGGACACTGAAGCTTTCTTT
TRBD2 many TRBJ2-1 TRBV29-1 CSGLPGTSGYYNEQFF TGCAGCGGCCTTCCCGGGACTAGCGGATACTACAATGAGCAGTTCTTC
- - TRBJ1-2 TRBV30 CAFSKRGDYGYTF TGTGCCTTTTCAAAGCGGGGGGACTATGGCTACACCTTC
TRBD1 - TRBJ1-2 TRBV10-3 CAISESPGGVYGYTF TGTGCCATCAGTGAGTCACCAGGGGGCGTCTATGGCTACACCTTC
- once TRBJ2-3 TRBV6-5 CASSYRRGWEDTQYF TGTGCCAGCAGTTACCGCAGAGGGTGGGAAGATACGCAGTATTTT
TRBD1 - TRBJ2-3 TRBV6-1 CASKTGDTDTQYF TGTGCCAGCAAGACAGGGGATACAGATACGCAGTATTTT
- - TRBJ1-1 TRBV27 CASSFHSTNTEAFF TGTGCCAGCAGTTTCCACAGCACGAACACTGAAGCTTTCTTT
- - TRBJ2-4 TRBV18 CASSPMSDSPSYF TGTGCCAGCTCACCAATGAGCGACAGCCCATCGTACTTC
TRBD1 - TRBJ2-1 TRBV19 CASSIVGGADYNEQFF TGTGCCAGTAGTATTGTAGGGGGCGCAGACTACAATGAGCAGTTCTTC
TRBD2 - TRBJ2-7 TRBV7-9 CASRIAGGPNNEQYF TGTGCCAGCAGAATAGCGGGAGGACCCAACAACGAGCAGTACTTC
TRBD2 - TRBJ2-1 TRBV11-3 CASSHSRGLAGGNEQFF TGTGCCAGCAGTCATAGTCGGGGACTAGCGGGGGGCAATGAGCAGTTCTTC
- few TRBJ1-5 TRBV13 CASSPVEEKGNSNQPQHF TGTGCCAGCAGCCCCGTGGAGGAAAAGGGTAATAGCAATCAGCCCCAGCATTTT
- - TRBJ2-5 TRBV7-3 CASSAPGTQGLETQYF TGTGCCAGCAGCGCTCCCGGGACCCAGGGGCTGGAGACCCAGTACTTC